These 28 T cell receptor beta chains originate from one sample sequenced in a study of early T cells in non-severe SARS-CoV-2 infection. In TCRdb, the 5' RACE reads were re-called with MiXCR into one record per CDR3 protein. The table has 90,000 to 120,000 distinct CDR3 sequences, around 10% seen once. Sequenced: whole blood. The receptors derive from an adult who was a healthcare worker with PCR-confirmed SARS-CoV-2 infection or an uninfected control (not recorded which).

In this sample, this clonotype turned up many times. V and J are TRBV10-3 and TRBJ2-1, with TRBD1 as a possible D gene (6 bases). V lost 2 bases to trimming and J lost 9 bases, with 14 bases between them. The CDR3 spans 14 residues. From germline, CDR1 is ENHRY and CDR2 SYGVKD. CDR3 sequence reads: CAISEGQPTTEQFF. CDR3 sequence (DNA): TGTGCCATCAGTGAGGGACAGCCTACAACTGAGCAGTTCTTC.

This clonotype was observed a few times. This chain uses TRBV18 with TRBJ2-2, with a weak D call TRBD1 (6 bases). The V end lost 4 bases, the J end lost 5 bases, and 14 bases lay between the germline ends. Per the germline V gene, CDR1 is KGHSH and CDR2 is LQKENI. This CDR3 has 15 residues. As DNA, the CDR3 is TGTGCCAGCTCACGCTCAGGGGCCCGGACCGGGGAGCTGTTTTTT. Its protein product is CASSRSGARTGELFF.

V is TRBV24-1 and J is TRBJ2-2, with D maybe TRBD1 (6 bases). The length of the CDR3 is 13 residues. Germline loops: CDR1 KGHDR, CDR2 SFDVKD. The germline V and J ends were trimmed by 9 bases and 0 bases, with 7 bases remaining between them. Written as DNA, the CDR3 is TGTGCCACCCGGACAGCGAACACCGGGGAGCTGTTTTTT. This translates into CATRTANTGELFF.

The table lists this clonotype with many counts. This chain connects TRBV7-9 to TRBJ2-4, with D perhaps TRBD1 (6 bases). V lost 5 bases and J 6 bases, leaving 14 bases between the germline ends. Germline V gives CDR1 SEHNR, CDR2 FQNEAQ (reference sequence). The CDR3 consists of 14 residues. CDR3 region: CASSPNRVGNIQYF. The DNA of the CDR3 is TGTGCCAGCAGCCCGAACAGGGTGGGAAACATTCAGTACTTC.

This clonotype was detected a few times. The rearrangement joins TRBV7-8 to TRBJ2-7, with a weak D call TRBD1 (6 bases). The CDR3 contains 16 residues. V lost 6 bases and J 1 base, leaving 19 bases between the germline ends. The germline V gene has CDR1 SGHVS and CDR2 FQNEAQ. The CDR3 nucleotides are TGTGCCAGCAGAAACGGCCCGGGACAAAGGTCCTACGAGCAGTACTTC. Protein: CASRNGPGQRSYEQYF.

This clonotype has more than one count but fewer than ten. The chain has TRBV12-3 or TRBV12-4 and TRBJ1-2; TRBD1 might be the D (6 bases). Trimming shortened V by 5 bases and J by 9 bases, and 22 bases separated the two germline ends. The CDR3 length is 15 residues. CDR3: CASSPKTGIFWSYTF. CDR3 in DNA: TGTGCCAGCAGTCCTAAAACAGGGATTTTTTGGAGCTACACCTTC.

This clonotype was picked up many times. The chain combines TRBV6-2 or TRBV6-3 with TRBJ1-1; TRBD1 is a possible D gene (5 bases). The length of the CDR3 is 15 residues. Germline loops: CDR1 MNHEY, CDR2 SVGEGT. V was clipped by 9 bases and J by 1 base, with 18 bases between them. The CDR3 loop is CASTHRGTGNTEAFF. CDR3 coding DNA: TGTGCCAGTACTCATCGCGGGACCGGGAACACTGAAGCTTTCTTT.

The chain couples TRBV5-1 to TRBJ2-1; D gene unclear. CDR3 length: 13 residues. From germline, CDR1 is SGHRS and CDR2 YFSETQ. V gave up 3 bases and J gave up 0 bases, with 4 bases separating them. The CDR3, as DNA: TGCGCCAGCAGCTGGAGCTCCTACAATGAGCAGTTCTTC. Its translation: CASSWSSYNEQFF.

This clonotype appeared many times. The CDR3, as DNA: TGCGCCAGCAGCCAAGGGACTAGCGGGGTCTTGGGGACCCAGTACTTC. Translated: CASSQGTSGVLGTQYF. This chain joins TRBV4-3 and TRBJ2-5; 12 nucleotides match TRBD2. Germline V gene lookup returns CDR1 LGHNA and CDR2 YSLEER. V shed 1 base, J shed 7 bases, and the junction held 7 bases outside the gene matches. The CDR3 is 16 amino acids.

This clonotype was counted many times. The chain is built from TRBV27 and TRBJ1-6; TRBD1 might be the D (5 bases). CDR1 and CDR2 from the germline V gene are MNHEY and SMNVEV (reference sequence). V shed 3 bases and J shed 6 bases, with 21 bases lying between them. The CDR3 length is 18 residues. The DNA for the CDR3 is TGTGCCAGCAGTTTCTCGGGGCCGGGGAGGAGGAGTAATTCACCCCTCCACTTT. Its protein is CASSFSGPGRRSNSPLHF.

This clonotype was observed at least ten times. The chain combines TRBV15 with TRBJ2-1, with D possibly TRBD2 on 5 matching bases. Germline lookup yields CDR1 LNHNV and CDR2 YYDKDF (reference sequence). The CDR3 consists of 14 residues. Trimming removed 5 bases from V and 3 bases from J, with 11 bases in between. CDR3 protein: CATSSGNGYNEQFF. As DNA, the CDR3 is TGTGCCACCAGCTCCGGGAATGGCTACAATGAGCAGTTCTTC.

This clonotype was detected ten times or more. The chain has TRBV12-3 or TRBV12-4 and TRBJ2-1, with TRBD2 as a possible D gene (5 bases). The CDR3 has 15 amino acids. The ends were cut back, 3 bases at V and 4 bases at J, with 13 bases in the middle. The CDR3 coding sequence is TGTGCCAGCAGTTTCAGCCTAGCAGTGTACAATGAGCAGTTCTTC. Its translation is CASSFSLAVYNEQFF.

This clonotype was detected many times. The chain links TRBV12-3 or TRBV12-4 to TRBJ2-3, with 11 bases identical to TRBD1. J was trimmed by 4 bases and V by 5 bases; bases with no gene match: 5. There are 15 residues in the CDR3. CDR3 DNA sequence: TGTGCCAGCAGTCCCGGACAGGGGGCATCAGATACGCAGTATTTT. It specifies CASSPGQGASDTQYF.

This clonotype was found many times. The V call is TRBV29-1, the J call TRBJ1-1; 7 bases are a match to TRBD1. CDR1 is SQVTM and CDR2 is ANQGSEA in the germline V gene. The CDR3 is 12 amino acids. V shed 3 bases and J 3 bases; nucleotides not matched to a gene: 1. CDR3: CSVDGQDTEAFF. The CDR3 nucleotides are TGCAGCGTTGACGGACAGGACACTGAAGCTTTCTTT.

V and J are TRBV28 and TRBJ2-7; no definite D call. The V end lost 1 base, the J end lost 6 bases, and 10 bases lay between the germline ends. The germline V gene has CDR1 MDHEN and CDR2 SYDVKM. The CDR3 spans 13 residues. The CDR3 loop is CASSLSRVGEQYF. DNA of the CDR3: TGTGCCAGCAGTTTATCTAGGGTTGGCGAGCAGTACTTC.

The chain is built from TRBV10-3 and TRBJ2-7; maybe TRBD1 (6 bases). Between the trimmed V and J ends, which lost 2 bases and 2 bases, there was a span of 10 bases. The CDR3 has 14 amino acids. Germline V gives CDR1 ENHRY, CDR2 SYGVKD. The DNA for the CDR3 is TGTGCCATCAGTGAGGACAGGAGAACCTACGAGCAGTACTTC. Translating gives CAISEDRRTYEQYF.

This clonotype appeared a single time. The rearrangement uses TRBV28 and TRBJ2-1, with D uncertain. This CDR3 spans 11 amino acids. V was cut by 5 bases and J by 10 bases, with 9 bases left in between. Germline assignment: CDR1 MDHEN and CDR2 SYDVKM. CDR3 sequence reads: CASSLSVEQFF. CDR3 sequence (DNA): TGTGCCAGCAGTCTGAGCGTCGAGCAGTTCTTC.

The sample holds a few counts of this clonotype. The chain combines TRBV20-1 with TRBJ1-6; 10 bases are a match to TRBD1. The CDR3 runs to 14 residues. Germline assignment: CDR1 DFQATT and CDR2 SNEGSKA (reference sequence). V lost 5 bases to trimming and J lost 9 bases; unmatched junction nucleotides: 7. CDR3 loop: CSAQWGDRGSPLHF. CDR3 nucleotides: TGCAGTGCTCAGTGGGGGGACAGGGGTTCACCCCTCCACTTT.

The V call is TRBV5-4, the J call TRBJ2-3, with a tentative D call TRBD2 (6 bases). This CDR3 is 17 amino acids long. CDR1 and CDR2 from the germline V gene are SGHNT and YYREEE (reference sequence). V gave up 0 bases and J gave up 0 bases, with 14 bases separating them. CDR3 sequence reads: CASSLGSGWTSTDTQYF. As DNA, the CDR3 is TGTGCCAGCAGCTTGGGGAGCGGGTGGACCAGCACAGATACGCAGTATTTT. Looking up the rest from reference TRBV5-4 and TRBJ2-3 gives the full variable domain: ETGVTQSPTHLIKTRGQQVTLRCSSQSGHNTVSWYQQALGQGPQFIFQYYREEENGRGNFPPRFSGLQFPNYSSELNVNALELDDSALYLCASSLGSGWTSTDTQYFGPGTRLTVL.

This clonotype was seen a handful of times. The chain combines TRBV6-5 with TRBJ2-5; D may be TRBD2 (5 bases). CDR3 length: 14 residues. Germline CDR1 is MNHEY and CDR2 is SVGAGI. Trimming took off 6 bases at V and 2 bases at J, with 13 bases between the two ends. The CDR3 coding sequence is TGTGCCAGCAGAACTGGGCGGGTACAAGAGACCCAGTACTTC. This codes for CASRTGRVQETQYF.

This clonotype was observed at least ten times. This chain uses TRBV6-1 with TRBJ2-1, with D perhaps assigned TRBD1 or TRBD2 (5 bases each). Looked up from germline, CDR1 is MNHNS and CDR2 is SASEGT. Trimming shortened V by 8 bases and J by 5 bases, and 22 bases separated the two germline ends. The CDR3 runs to 16 residues. CDR3 amino acids: CASADPHRDRHNEQFF. Written as DNA, the CDR3 is TGTGCCAGCGCCGACCCTCATCGGGACCGCCACAATGAGCAGTTCTTC.

This clonotype was seen many times. The chain is built from TRBV6-2 or TRBV6-3 and TRBJ2-5, with 13 bases lining up with TRBD2. This CDR3 has 13 residues. Germline V gene data show CDR1 as MNHEY and CDR2 as SVGEGT. Unmatched junction bases numbered 1, after V lost 8 bases and J lost 4 bases. The CDR3 bases are TGTGCCAGCTGGACTAGCGGGAGAGAGACCCAGTACTTC. As protein: CASWTSGRETQYF.

This clonotype was seen repeatedly, ten times or more. The CDR3 loop is CSVPDRDSTDTQYF. The CDR3 nucleotides read TGCAGCGTCCCGGACAGGGATAGCACAGATACGCAGTATTTT. The J gene is TRBJ2-3, the V gene TRBV29-1; 8 nucleotides agree with TRBD1. CDR1 and CDR2 from the germline V gene are SQVTM and ANQGSEA. This CDR3 is 14 amino acids long. Trimming at V came to 6 bases and at J to 0 bases, leaving 5 bases not matched to a gene.

This chain links TRBV28 with TRBJ2-7; TRBD2 might be the D (5 bases). The CDR3 has 10 residues. CDR1 and CDR2 from the germline V gene are MDHEN and SYDVKM. V was pared by 6 bases and J by 5 bases, with 5 bases between. DNA of the CDR3: TGTGCCAGCAGGCGGGACGAGCAGTACTTC. Its protein is CASRRDEQYF.

This clonotype has only a few counts. The V and J genes are TRBV20-1 and TRBJ2-7; D remains unclear. The CDR3 loop spans 12 amino acids. CDR1 is DFQATT, CDR2 SNEGSKA, per germline (reference sequence). The V and J ends lost 3 bases and 6 bases respectively, with 12 bases between them. CDR3 DNA: TGCAGTGCTAGTGATATAAGCCCCGAGCAGTACTTC. This codes for CSASDISPEQYF.

This clonotype was detected many times. The V call is TRBV5-1, the J call TRBJ2-5; either TRBD1 or TRBD2 may fit D (5 bases each). Germline CDR1 and CDR2: SGHRS and YFSETQ. This CDR3 has 14 residues. Deletions cut 1 base from V and 5 bases from J, with 12 bases between. CDR3 in DNA: TGCGCCAGCAGCTTGTTGGGGGATAAGGAGACCCAGTACTTC. Its protein product is CASSLLGDKETQYF.

The table lists this clonotype with many counts. The genes are TRBV20-1 and TRBJ2-2, with D possibly being TRBD2 (6 bases). The CDR3 runs to 14 residues. Germline-derived CDR1 and CDR2 are DFQATT and SNEGSKA (reference sequence). Trimming took 6 bases from V and 6 from J, leaving 17 bases between them. The DNA for the CDR3 is TGCAGTGCCAACCAGCGGGCCGTGGCCGGGGAGCTGTTTTTT. Its translation is CSANQRAVAGELFF.

Regarding this clonotype: A much bigger clone sits one base away, suggesting this may be a read error. The genes are TRBV28 and TRBJ2-2; a possible D gene is TRBD1 (6 bases). Trimming stripped 8 bases from V and 9 bases from J, with 22 bases between. The germline CDR1 and CDR2 sequences are MDHEN and SYDVKM. The CDR3 is 15 amino acids. This chain's CDR3 is CASARQSQGHRELFF. CDR3 bases: TGTGCCAGCGCAAGGCAATCACAGGGCCACCGGGAGCTGTTTTTT.